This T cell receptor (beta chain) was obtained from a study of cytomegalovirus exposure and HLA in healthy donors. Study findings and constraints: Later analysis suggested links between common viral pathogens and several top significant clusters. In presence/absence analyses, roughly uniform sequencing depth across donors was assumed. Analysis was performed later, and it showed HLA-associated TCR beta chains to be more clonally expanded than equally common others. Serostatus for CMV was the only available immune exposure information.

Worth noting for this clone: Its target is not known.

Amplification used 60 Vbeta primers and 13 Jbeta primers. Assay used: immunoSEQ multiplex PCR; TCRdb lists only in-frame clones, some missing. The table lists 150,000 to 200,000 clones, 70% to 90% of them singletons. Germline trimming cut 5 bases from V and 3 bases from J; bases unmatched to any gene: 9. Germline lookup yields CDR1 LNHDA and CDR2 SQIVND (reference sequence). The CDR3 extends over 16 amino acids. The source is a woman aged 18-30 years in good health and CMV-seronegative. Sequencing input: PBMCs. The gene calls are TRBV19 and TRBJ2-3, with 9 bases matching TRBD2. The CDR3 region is CASSPPPSGTTDTQYF. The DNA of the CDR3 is TGTGCCAGTAGTCCCCCCCCTAGCGGGACGACAGATACGCAGTATTTT.